The 9 T cell receptor beta chains in this list originate from one sample, sequenced in a study of PD-L1 blockade in urothelial cancer. The time point is: pretreatment peripheral blood. The data were produced by immunoSEQ multiplex PCR, yet TCRdb's version contains in-frame clones alone and is incomplete. The sample includes fewer than 65,000 clones, roughly four fifths seen only once; the top ten take over 1.5%. Material: PBMCs, obtained around atezolizumab (anti-PD-L1) treatment. These receptors were taken from a man in his sixties or seventies with urothelial cancer.

This clone was detected only a few times. This rearrangement joins TRBV27 to TRBJ2-2, with 7 bases matching TRBD1. CDR3 length: 15 amino acids. V dropped 5 bases and J dropped 4; count of bases not matched to a gene: 7. Germline lookup yields CDR1 MNHEY and CDR2 SMNVEV (reference sequence). The DNA of the CDR3 is TGTGCCAGCAGTCCGCATGCAGGGGGCACCGGGGAGCTGTTTTTT. Its translation is CASSPHAGGTGELFF.

The rearrangement links TRBV5-4 to TRBJ2-1, with a weak D call TRBD2 (6 bases). The CDR3 sequence is 16 residues long. Germline values: CDR1 SGHNT, CDR2 YYREEE (reference sequence). The ends were cut back, 1 base at V and 2 bases at J, with 13 bases in the middle. The CDR3 sequence is CASSLWGLEAYNEQFF. As DNA, the CDR3 is TGTGCCAGCAGCTTGTGGGGACTGGAAGCCTACAATGAGCAGTTCTTC.

This clone was detected once. V and J are TRBV11-2 and TRBJ2-3, with D maybe TRBD1 (6 bases). Deletions cut 6 bases from V and 0 bases from J, with 7 bases between. The CDR3 has 13 amino acids. Germline V gene sequence: CDR1 SGHAT, CDR2 FQNNGV. CDR3 protein: CASRDRSTDTQYF. CDR3 DNA: TGTGCCAGCAGGGACAGAAGCACAGATACGCAGTATTTT.

The CDR3 loop is CASSFYADTQYF. The CDR3, as DNA: TGTGCCAGCAGCTTCTACGCAGATACGCAGTATTTT. V gene TRBV7-2 combines with J gene TRBJ2-3; the D is unclear. The CDR3 consists of 12 residues. Looked up from germline, CDR1 is SGHTA and CDR2 is FQGNSA. Trimming shortened V by 3 bases and J by 4 bases, and 5 bases separated the two germline ends.

This clone was seen a handful of times. V usage is TRBV4-3 and J usage is TRBJ2-7; TRBD1 matches at 7 bases. The V gene's germline CDR1 is LGHNA and CDR2 YSLEER. This CDR3 comprises 14 residues. The J segment lost 5 bases and the V segment lost 0 bases, leaving 4 bases of the junction unmatched. The CDR3, as DNA: TGCGCCAGCAGCCAAGAACAGGGGAGCGACGAGCAGTACTTC. Protein product: CASSQEQGSDEQYF.

The table lists this clone with a count of one. This chain links TRBV6-5 with TRBJ2-7; 9 bases fit TRBD1. Germline values: CDR1 MNHEY, CDR2 SVGAGI. Trimming at V came to 0 bases and at J to 1 base, leaving 4 bases not matched to a gene. The CDR3 totals 16 residues. The CDR3 spells CASSYSPGQGSYEQYF. The CDR3 bases are TGTGCCAGCAGTTACTCCCCGGGACAGGGTTCCTACGAGCAGTACTTC.

The chain employs TRBV4-1 and TRBJ1-5; 9 positions match TRBD1. The J segment lost 6 bases and the V segment lost 4 bases, leaving 7 bases of the junction unmatched. Germline V lookup: CDR1 MGHRA, CDR2 YSYEKL. This CDR3 contains 15 residues. The CDR3 region has the DNA TGCGCCAGCAGCCTAATGGGACAGGGAGTTCAGCCCCAGCATTTT. Its translation: CASSLMGQGVQPQHF.

Ten or more counts support this clone. This rearrangement joins TRBV7-8 to TRBJ1-2; maybe TRBD1 (6 bases). Per germline, CDR1 SGHVS and CDR2 FQNEAQ. V was shortened by 2 bases and J by 4 bases, with 11 bases between the two germline ends. The CDR3 length is 14 residues. CDR3 sequence: CASSLLQGSYGYTF. The CDR3 DNA is TGTGCCAGCAGCTTACTTCAGGGGAGCTATGGCTACACCTTC.

The chain couples TRBV13 to TRBJ1-4; 7 bases are a match to TRBD1. Germline V gene data show CDR1 as PRHDT and CDR2 as FYEKMQ (reference sequence). The CDR3 spans 15 residues. Losses at the gene ends were 6 bases for V and 3 bases for J; bases not matched to a gene: 7. This CDR3 reads CASRGRGYANEKLFF. In nucleotides, the CDR3 is TGTGCCAGCAGGGGCAGGGGGTATGCTAATGAAAAACTGTTTTTT.